This TCR beta chain appears in the sequencing data of a study of OX40 agonist ivuxolimab in advanced cancers. The CDR3 spans 13 residues. Germline CDR1 is LGHNT and CDR2 is FRNRAP. V lost 5 bases and J 5 bases, leaving 12 bases between the germline ends. Some clones are missing from TCRdb's copy, which holds only in-frame ones; the method was immunoSEQ multiplex PCR. The data hold fewer than 35,000 clones, with 80% observed a single time. This receptor was identified in an adult with an advanced solid tumor such as melanoma, head and neck, liver or kidney cancer. The sample was CD4+ or CD8+ T cells sorted from blood, taken in a trial of the OX40 agonist ivuxolimab. The chain links TRBV12-5 to TRBJ2-5, with D possibly called TRBD1 or TRBD2 (5 bases each). The CDR3, as DNA: TGTGCTAGTGGTACTGGGGGTTGGGAGACCCAGTACTTC. Translating it yields CASGTGGWETQYF.